This TCR beta chain was sequenced during a study of T-cell reconstitution after alpha-beta-depleted transplantation in children. Study results and caveats: Diversity and T-cell counts at one year after transplant derived mostly from new T cells.

Preparation of the TCRbeta library involved a method that used unique molecular identifiers. TCRdb re-analysed the PCR reads in MiXCR, keeping a single row per CDR3 protein. The sample lists hundreds of thousands of distinct CDR3 sequences; around 15% were seen once. A word on this clonotype: Its antigen is not identified.

The CDR3 covers 15 residues. Trimming shortened V by 5 bases and J by 9 bases, and 20 bases separated the two germline ends. J is TRBJ1-5 and V is TRBV12-3 or TRBV12-4; possibly TRBD1 for D (5 bases). Sequencing was performed on PBMCs, mostly from graft donor cells, taken 360 days after TCRalphabeta/CD19-depleted stem cell transplant. The receptor comes from a boy less than two years old who had a stem cell transplant for Wiskott-Aldrich syndrome, so the T cells may come from the graft donor. The CDR3 nucleotides read TGTGCCAGCAGTACTAAGTCCCCGCTTGGGGGGCCCCAGCATTTT. This sequence encodes CASSTKSPLGGPQHF.